This T cell receptor beta chain was sequenced in a study of regulatory T cells in long-lasting Graves disease. Arm-PCR of CDR3 regions and iRepertoire HTBI primers were the basis on which TCR beta libraries were built. TCRdb used MiXCR to reprocess the multiplex PCR reads, holding one entry per CDR3 protein. There are 680,000 or so distinct CDR3 sequences in the sample; roughly 15% occur only once, and approximately 20% lies in the top ten. As for time point: newly diagnosed GD, antithyroid drugs for less than 3 months. The TCR library was made from RNA extracted from PBMCs. This CDR3 comprises 17 residues. Germline V gives CDR1 MNHNS, CDR2 SASEGT. V was cut by 1 base and J by 2 bases, with 17 bases left in between. This clonotype was detected a few times. In addition, the sample was reused for a study of T cells in Graves' hyperthyroidism and ophthalmopathy.

Here the sequenced sample was peripheral blood mononuclear cells (PBMCs), taken at new diagnosis, from a patient treated with antithyroid drugs. This receptor was identified in a young woman with Graves disease. The rearrangement joins TRBV6-1 to TRBJ1-1; no definite D call. CDR3 DNA: TGTGCCAGCAGTGAAGTCTACTGGGTTGGGAATAACACTGAAGCTTTCTTT. Translating gives CASSEVYWVGNNTEAFF.